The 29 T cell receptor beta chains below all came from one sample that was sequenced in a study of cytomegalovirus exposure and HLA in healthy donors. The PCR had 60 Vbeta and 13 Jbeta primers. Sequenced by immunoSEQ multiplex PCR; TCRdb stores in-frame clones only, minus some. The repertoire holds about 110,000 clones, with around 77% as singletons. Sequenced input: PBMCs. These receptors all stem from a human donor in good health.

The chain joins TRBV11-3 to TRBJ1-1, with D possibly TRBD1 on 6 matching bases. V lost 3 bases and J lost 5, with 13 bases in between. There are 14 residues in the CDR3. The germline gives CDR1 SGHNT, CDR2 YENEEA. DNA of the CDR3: TGTGCCAGCAGCTTCGGGGGGCCGGAGACTGAAGCTTTCTTT. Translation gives CASSFGGPETEAFF. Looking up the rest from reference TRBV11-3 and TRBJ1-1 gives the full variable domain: EAGVVQSPRYKIIEKKQPVAFWCNPISGHNTLYWYLQNLGQGPELLIRYENEEAVDDSQLPKDRFSAERLKGVDSTLKIQPAELGDSAVYLCASSFGGPETEAFFGQGTRLTVV.

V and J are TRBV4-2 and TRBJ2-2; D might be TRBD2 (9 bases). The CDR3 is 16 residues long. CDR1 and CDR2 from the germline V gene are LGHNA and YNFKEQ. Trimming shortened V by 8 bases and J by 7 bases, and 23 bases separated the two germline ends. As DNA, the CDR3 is TGTGCCAGCTCCCCAGGGGGCGGGAGGGGAAGCGGGGAGCTGTTTTTT. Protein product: CASSPGGGRGSGELFF.

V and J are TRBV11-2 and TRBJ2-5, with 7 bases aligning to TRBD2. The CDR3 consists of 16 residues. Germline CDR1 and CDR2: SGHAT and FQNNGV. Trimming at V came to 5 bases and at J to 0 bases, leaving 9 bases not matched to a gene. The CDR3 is CASSRLGLSYQETQYF. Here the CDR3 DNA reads TGTGCCAGCAGCAGGTTGGGACTATCGTACCAAGAGACCCAGTACTTC.

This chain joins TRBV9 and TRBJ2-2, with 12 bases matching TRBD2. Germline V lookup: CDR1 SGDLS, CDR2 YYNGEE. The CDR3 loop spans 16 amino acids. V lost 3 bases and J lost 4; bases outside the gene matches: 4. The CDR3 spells CASSAGLAGSTGELFF. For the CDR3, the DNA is TGTGCCAGCAGCGCGGGACTAGCGGGCAGCACCGGGGAGCTGTTTTTT.

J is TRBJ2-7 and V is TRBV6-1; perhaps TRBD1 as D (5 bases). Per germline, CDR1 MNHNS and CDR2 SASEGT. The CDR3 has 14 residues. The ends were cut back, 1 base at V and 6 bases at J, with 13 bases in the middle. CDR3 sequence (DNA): TGTGCCAGCAGTGAAGAAGTCAGGGTTACCGAGCAGTACTTC. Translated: CASSEEVRVTEQYF.

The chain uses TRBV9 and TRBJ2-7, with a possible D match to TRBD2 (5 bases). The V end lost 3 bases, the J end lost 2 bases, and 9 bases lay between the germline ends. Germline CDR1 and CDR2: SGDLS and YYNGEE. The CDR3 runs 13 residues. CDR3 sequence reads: CASSAGSAYEQYF. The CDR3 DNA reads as TGTGCCAGCAGCGCGGGGTCAGCCTACGAGCAGTACTTC.

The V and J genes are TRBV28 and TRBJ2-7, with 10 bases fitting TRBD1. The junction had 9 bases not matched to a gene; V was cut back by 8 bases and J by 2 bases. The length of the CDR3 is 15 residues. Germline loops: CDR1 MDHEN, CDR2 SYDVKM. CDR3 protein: CASVQTGTGAYEQYF. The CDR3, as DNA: TGTGCCAGCGTTCAAACCGGGACAGGGGCCTACGAGCAGTACTTC.

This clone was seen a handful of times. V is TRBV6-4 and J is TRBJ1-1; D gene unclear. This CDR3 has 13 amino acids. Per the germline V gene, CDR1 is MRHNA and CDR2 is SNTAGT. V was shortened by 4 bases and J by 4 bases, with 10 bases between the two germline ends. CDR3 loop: CASSVGEGTEAFF. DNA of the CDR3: TGTGCCAGCAGTGTGGGAGAGGGCACTGAAGCTTTCTTT.

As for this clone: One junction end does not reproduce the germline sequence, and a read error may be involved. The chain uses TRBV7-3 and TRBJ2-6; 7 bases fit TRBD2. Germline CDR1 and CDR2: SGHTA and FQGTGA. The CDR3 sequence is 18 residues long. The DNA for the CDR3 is TGTGCCAGCAGCTTAATCGGGGCAGGGAGGGCTGGGGCCAACGGCCTGACTTTC. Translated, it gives CASSLIGAGRAGANGLTF.

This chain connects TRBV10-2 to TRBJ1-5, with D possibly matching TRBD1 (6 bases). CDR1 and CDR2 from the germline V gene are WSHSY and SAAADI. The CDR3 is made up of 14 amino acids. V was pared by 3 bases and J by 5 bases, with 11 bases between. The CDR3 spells CASSETTGYQPQHF. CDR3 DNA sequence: TGCGCCAGCAGTGAAACAACAGGGTATCAGCCCCAGCATTTT.

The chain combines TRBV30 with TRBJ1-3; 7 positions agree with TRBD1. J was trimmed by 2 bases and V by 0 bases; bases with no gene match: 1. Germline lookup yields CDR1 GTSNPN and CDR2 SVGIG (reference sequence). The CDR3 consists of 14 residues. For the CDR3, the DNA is TGTGCCTGGAGTGTACAGGGGCCTGGAAACACCATATATTTT. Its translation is CAWSVQGPGNTIYF.

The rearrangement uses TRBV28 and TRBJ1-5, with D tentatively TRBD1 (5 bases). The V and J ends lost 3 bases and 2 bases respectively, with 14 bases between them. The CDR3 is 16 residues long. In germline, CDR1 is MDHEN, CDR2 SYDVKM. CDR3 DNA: TGTGCCAGCAGTTTTGAATCCCGACAGCGCAATCAGCCCCAGCATTTT. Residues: CASSFESRQRNQPQHF.

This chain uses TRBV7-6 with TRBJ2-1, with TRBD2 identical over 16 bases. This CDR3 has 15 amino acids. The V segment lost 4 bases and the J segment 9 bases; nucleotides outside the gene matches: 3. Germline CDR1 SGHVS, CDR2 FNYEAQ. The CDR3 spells CASSSGLAGGAEQFF. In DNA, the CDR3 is TGTGCCAGCAGCTCGGGACTAGCGGGAGGGGCTGAGCAGTTCTTC.

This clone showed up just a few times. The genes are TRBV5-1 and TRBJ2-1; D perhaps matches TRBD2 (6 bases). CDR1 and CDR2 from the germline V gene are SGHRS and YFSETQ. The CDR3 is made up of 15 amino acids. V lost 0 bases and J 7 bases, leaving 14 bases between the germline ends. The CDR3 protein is CASSLGVTSVNEQFF. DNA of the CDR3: TGCGCCAGCAGCTTGGGGGTGACTAGTGTGAATGAGCAGTTCTTC. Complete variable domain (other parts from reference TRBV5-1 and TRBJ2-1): KAGVTQTPRYLIKTRGQQVTLSCSPISGHRSVSWYQQTPGQGLQFLFEYFSETQRNKGNFPGRFSGRQFSNSRSEMNVSTLELGDSALYLCASSLGVTSVNEQFFGPGTRLTVL.

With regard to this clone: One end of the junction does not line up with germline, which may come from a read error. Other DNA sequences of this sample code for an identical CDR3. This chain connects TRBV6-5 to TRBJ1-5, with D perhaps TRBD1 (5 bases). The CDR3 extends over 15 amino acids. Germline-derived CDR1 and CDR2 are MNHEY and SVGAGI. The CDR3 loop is CASMPGGRGNQPQHF. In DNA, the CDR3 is TGTGCTAGCATGCCGGGGGGAAGGGGAAATCAGCCCCAGCATTTT.

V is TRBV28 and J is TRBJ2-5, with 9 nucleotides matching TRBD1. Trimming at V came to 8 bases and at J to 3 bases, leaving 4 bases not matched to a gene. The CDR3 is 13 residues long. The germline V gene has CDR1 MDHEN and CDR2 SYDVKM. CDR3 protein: CASWDREKETQYF. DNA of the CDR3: TGTGCCAGCTGGGACAGGGAGAAAGAGACCCAGTACTTC.

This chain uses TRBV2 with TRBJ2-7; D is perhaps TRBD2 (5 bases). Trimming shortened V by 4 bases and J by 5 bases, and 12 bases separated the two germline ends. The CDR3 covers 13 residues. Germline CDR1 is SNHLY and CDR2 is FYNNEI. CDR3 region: CASSGPLGDEQYF. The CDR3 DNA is TGTGCCAGCAGTGGTCCTCTCGGGGACGAGCAGTACTTC.

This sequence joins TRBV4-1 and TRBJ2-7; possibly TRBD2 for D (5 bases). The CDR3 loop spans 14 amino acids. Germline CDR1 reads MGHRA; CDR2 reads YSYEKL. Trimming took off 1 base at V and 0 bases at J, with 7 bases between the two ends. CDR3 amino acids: CASSQGRASYEQYF. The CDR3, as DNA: TGCGCCAGCAGCCAAGGGCGGGCCTCCTACGAGCAGTACTTC.

This CDR3 is CASTRTGELFF. The CDR3 coding sequence is TGTGCCTCGACGAGGACCGGGGAGCTGTTTTTT. The chain combines TRBV19 with TRBJ2-2; no clear D gene. Germline CDR1 is LNHDA and CDR2 is SQIVND (reference sequence). This CDR3 has 11 residues. V was pared by 11 bases and J by 5 bases, with 9 bases between.

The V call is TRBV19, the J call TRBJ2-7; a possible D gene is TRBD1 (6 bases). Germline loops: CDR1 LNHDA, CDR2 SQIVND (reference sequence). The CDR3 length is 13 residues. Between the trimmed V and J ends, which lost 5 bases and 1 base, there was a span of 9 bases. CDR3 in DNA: TGTGCCAGTAGTCCCGGACAGTCCTACGAGCAGTACTTC. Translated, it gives CASSPGQSYEQYF.

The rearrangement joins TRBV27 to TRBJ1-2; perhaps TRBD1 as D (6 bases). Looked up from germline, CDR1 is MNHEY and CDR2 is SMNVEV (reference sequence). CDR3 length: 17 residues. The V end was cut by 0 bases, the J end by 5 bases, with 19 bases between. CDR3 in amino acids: CASSLSAGWGQEYGYTF. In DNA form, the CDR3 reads TGTGCCAGCAGTTTATCCGCCGGATGGGGGCAGGAATATGGCTACACCTTC.

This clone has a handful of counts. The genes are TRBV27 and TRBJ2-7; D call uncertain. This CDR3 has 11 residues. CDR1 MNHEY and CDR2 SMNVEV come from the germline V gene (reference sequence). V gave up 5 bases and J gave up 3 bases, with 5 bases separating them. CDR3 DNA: TGTGCCAGCAGTCCCTACTACGAGCAGTACTTC. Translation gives CASSPYYEQYF.

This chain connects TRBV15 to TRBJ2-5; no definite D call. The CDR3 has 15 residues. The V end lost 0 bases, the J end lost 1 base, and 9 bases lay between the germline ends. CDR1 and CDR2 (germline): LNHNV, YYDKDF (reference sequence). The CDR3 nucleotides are TGTGCCACCAGCAGAGATCAGTTCCCCCAAGAGACCCAGTACTTC. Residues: CATSRDQFPQETQYF.

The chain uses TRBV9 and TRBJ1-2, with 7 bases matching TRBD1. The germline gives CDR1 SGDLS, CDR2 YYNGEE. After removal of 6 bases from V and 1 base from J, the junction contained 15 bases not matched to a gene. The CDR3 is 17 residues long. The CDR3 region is CASTSARGQAINYGYTF. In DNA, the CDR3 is TGTGCCAGCACCAGTGCTAGAGGACAGGCCATTAACTATGGCTACACCTTC. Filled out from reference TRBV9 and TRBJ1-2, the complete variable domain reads DSGVTQTPKHLITATGQRVTLRCSPRSGDLSVYWYQQSLDQGLQFLIQYYNGEERAKGNILERFSAQQFPDLHSELNLSSLELGDSALYFCASTSARGQAINYGYTFGSGTRLTVV.

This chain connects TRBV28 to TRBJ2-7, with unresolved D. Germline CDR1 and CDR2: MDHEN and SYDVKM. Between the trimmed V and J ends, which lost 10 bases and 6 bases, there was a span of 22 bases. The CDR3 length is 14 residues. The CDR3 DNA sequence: TGTGCCATCTATCTAAAGCGTACCCCCTGCGAGCAGTACTTC. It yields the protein CAIYLKRTPCEQYF.

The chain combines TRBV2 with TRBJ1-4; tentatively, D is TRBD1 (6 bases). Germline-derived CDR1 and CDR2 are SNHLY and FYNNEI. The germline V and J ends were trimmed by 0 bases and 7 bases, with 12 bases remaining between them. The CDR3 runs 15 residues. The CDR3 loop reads CASSEAPRGGEKLFF. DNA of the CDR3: TGTGCCAGCAGTGAAGCGCCAAGGGGGGGTGAAAAACTGTTTTTT.

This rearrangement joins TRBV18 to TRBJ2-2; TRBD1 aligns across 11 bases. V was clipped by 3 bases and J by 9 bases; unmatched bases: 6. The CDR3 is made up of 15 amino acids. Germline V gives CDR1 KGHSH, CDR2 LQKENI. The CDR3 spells CASSPRGQGARELFF. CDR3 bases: TGTGCCAGCTCACCCCGAGGACAGGGGGCTCGGGAGCTGTTTTTT.

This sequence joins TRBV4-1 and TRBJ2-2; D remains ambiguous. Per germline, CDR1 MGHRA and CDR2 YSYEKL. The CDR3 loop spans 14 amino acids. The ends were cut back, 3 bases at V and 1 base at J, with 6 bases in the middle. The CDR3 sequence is CASSQRENTGELFF. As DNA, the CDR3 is TGCGCCAGCAGCCAGAGAGAGAACACCGGGGAGCTGTTTTTT.

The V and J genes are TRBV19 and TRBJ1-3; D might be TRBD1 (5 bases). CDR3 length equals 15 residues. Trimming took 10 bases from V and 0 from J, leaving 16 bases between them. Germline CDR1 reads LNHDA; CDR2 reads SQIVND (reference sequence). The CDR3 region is CATAATGHSGNTIYF. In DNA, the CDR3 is TGTGCCACTGCGGCCACAGGTCACTCTGGAAACACCATATATTTT.